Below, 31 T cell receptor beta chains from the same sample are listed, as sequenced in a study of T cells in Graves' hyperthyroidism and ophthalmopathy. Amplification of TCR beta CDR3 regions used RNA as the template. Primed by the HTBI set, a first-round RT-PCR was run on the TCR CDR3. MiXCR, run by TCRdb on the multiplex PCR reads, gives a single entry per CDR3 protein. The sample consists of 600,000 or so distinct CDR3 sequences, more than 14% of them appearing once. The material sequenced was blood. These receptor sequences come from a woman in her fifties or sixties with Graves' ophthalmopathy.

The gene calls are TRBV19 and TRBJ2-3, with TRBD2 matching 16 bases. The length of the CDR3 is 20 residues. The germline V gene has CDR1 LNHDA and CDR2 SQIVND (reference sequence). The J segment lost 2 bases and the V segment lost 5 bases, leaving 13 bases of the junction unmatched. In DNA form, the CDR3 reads TGTGCCAGTAGTCCTGAGGGACTAGCGGGGGGGGTGACAGTCACAGATACGCAGTATTTT. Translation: CASSPEGLAGGVTVTDTQYF. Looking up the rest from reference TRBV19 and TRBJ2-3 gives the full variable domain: DGGITQSPKYLFRKEGQNVTLSCEQNLNHDAMYWYRQDPGQGLRLIYYSQIVNDFQKGDIAEGYSVSREKKESFPLTVTSAQKNPTAFYLCASSPEGLAGGVTVTDTQYFGPGTRLTVL.

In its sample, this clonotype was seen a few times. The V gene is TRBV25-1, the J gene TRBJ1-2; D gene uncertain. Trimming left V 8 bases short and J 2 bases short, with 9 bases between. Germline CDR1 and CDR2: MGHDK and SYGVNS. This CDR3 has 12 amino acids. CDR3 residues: CASRTRNYGYTF. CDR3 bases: TGTGCCAGCCGAACACGGAACTATGGCTACACCTTC.

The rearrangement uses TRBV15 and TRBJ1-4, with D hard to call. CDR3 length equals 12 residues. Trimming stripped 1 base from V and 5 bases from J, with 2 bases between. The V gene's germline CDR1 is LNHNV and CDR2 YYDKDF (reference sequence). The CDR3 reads CATSRGNEKLFF. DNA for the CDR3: TGTGCCACCAGCAGAGGAAATGAAAAACTGTTTTTT.

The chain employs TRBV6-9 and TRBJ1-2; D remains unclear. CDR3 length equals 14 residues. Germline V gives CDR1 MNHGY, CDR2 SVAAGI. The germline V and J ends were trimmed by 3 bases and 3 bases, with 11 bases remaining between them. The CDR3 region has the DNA TGTGCCAGCAGTTACACTGACGGAGACTATGGCTACACCTTC. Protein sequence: CASSYTDGDYGYTF.

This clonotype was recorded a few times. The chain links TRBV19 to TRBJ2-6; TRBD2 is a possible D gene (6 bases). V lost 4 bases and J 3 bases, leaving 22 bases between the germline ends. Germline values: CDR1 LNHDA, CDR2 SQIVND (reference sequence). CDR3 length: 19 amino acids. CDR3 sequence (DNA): TGTGCCAGTAGTAGGCTCCGGACTAACCCAGGAAGTGGGGCCAACGTCCTGACTTTC. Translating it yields CASSRLRTNPGSGANVLTF.

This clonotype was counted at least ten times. The chain's CDR3 is CASSLFRASFGTGTYEQYF. In nucleotides, the CDR3 is TGTGCCAGCAGCTTATTCCGTGCGAGTTTTGGGACAGGGACCTACGAGCAGTACTTC. The chain has TRBV13 and TRBJ2-7; 9 nucleotides align to TRBD1. Unmatched junction bases numbered 16, after V lost 2 bases and J lost 2 bases. The CDR3 has 19 amino acids. Germline values: CDR1 PRHDT, CDR2 FYEKMQ (reference sequence).

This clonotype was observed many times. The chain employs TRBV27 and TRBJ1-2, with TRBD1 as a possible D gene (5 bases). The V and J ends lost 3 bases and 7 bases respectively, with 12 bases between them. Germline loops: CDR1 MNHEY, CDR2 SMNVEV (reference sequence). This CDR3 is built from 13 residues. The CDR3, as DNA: TGTGCCAGCAGTTTTGACAGCCGGGGTGGCTACACCTTC. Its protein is CASSFDSRGGYTF.

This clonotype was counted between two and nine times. The CDR3 here is CASSERSGLQPSNEQFF. The CDR3 coding sequence is TGTGCCAGCAGTGAACGGAGCGGGCTACAACCCTCCAATGAGCAGTTCTTC. The chain links TRBV25-1 to TRBJ2-1; D might be TRBD2 (6 bases). CDR1 is MGHDK and CDR2 is SYGVNS in the germline V gene. This CDR3 is 17 amino acids long. V was cut by 2 bases and J by 6 bases, with 20 bases left in between.

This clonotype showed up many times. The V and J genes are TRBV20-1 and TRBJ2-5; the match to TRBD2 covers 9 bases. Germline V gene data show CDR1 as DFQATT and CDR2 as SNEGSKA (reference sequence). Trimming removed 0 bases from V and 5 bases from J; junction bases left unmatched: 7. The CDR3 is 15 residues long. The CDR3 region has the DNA TGCAGTGCTAGAGATCTGCGGGAGGGCCTCGAGACCCAGTACTTC. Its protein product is CSARDLREGLETQYF.

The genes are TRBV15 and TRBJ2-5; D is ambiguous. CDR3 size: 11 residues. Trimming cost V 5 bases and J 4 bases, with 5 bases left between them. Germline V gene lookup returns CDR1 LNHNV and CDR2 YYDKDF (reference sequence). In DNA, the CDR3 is TGTGCCACCAGCGGTAGAGAGACCCAGTACTTC. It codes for CATSGRETQYF.

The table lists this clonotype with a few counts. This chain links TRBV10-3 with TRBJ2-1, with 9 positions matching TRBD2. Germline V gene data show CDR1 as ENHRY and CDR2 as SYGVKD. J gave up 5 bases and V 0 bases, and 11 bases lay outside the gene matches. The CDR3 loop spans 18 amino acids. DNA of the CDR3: TGTGCCATCAGTGAGTCGGAGCTAGCGGGATATCGCGACAATGAGCAGTTCTTC. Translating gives CAISESELAGYRDNEQFF.

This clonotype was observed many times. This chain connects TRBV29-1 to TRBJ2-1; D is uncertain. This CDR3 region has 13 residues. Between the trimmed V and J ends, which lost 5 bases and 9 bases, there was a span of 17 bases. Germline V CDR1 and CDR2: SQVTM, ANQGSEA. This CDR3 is CSVSDGRRREQFF. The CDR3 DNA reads TGCAGCGTTTCCGATGGACGCCGCCGTGAGCAGTTCTTC.

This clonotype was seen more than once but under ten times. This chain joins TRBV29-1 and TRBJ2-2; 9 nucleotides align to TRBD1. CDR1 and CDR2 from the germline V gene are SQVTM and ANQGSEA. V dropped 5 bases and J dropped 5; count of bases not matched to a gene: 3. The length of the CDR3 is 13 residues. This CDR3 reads CSVTGGGTGELFF. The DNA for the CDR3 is TGCAGCGTTACAGGGGGCGGTACCGGGGAGCTGTTTTTT.

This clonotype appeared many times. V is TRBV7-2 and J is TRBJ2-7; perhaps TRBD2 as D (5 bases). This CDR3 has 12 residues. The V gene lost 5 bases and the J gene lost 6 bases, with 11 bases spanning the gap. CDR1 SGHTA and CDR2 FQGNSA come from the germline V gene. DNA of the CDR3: TGTGCCAGCAGCCTGGACTTCACCGAGCAGTACTTC. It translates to CASSLDFTEQYF.

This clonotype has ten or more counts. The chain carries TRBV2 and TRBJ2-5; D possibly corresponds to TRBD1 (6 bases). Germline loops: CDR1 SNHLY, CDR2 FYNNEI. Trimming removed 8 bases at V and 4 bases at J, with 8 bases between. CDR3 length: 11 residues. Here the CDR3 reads CASQGLETQYF. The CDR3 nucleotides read TGTGCCAGCCAGGGGTTAGAGACCCAGTACTTC.

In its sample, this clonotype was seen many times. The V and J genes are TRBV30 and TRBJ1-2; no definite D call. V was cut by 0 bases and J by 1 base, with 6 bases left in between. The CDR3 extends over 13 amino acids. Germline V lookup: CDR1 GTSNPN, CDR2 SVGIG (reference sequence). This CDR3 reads CAWSVLLNYGYTF. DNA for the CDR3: TGTGCCTGGAGTGTTTTGCTTAACTATGGCTACACCTTC.

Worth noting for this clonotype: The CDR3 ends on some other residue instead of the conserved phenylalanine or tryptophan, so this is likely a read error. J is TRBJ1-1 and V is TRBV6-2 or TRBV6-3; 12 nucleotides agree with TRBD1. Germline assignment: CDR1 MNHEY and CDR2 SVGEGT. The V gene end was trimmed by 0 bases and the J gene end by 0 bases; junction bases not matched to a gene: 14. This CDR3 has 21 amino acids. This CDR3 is CASSYSVSKGQGAGLNTEAFL. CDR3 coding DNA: TGTGCCAGCAGTTACTCGGTCTCCAAGGGACAGGGGGCCGGTCTGAACACTGAAGCTTTCCTT.

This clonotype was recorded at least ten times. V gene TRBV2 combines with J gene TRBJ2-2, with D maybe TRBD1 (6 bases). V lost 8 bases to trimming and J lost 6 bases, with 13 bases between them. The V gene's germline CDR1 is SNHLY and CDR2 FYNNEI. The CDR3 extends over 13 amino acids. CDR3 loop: CASENRVPGELFF. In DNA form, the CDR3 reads TGTGCCAGCGAAAACAGGGTTCCCGGGGAGCTGTTTTTT.

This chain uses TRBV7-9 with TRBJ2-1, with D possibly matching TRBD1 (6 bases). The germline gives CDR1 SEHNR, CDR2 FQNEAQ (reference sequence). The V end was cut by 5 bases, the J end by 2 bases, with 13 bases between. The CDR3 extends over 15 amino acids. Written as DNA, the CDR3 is TGTGCCAGCAGCCCCTCCGGGACACCCTACAATGAGCAGTTCTTC. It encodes CASSPSGTPYNEQFF.

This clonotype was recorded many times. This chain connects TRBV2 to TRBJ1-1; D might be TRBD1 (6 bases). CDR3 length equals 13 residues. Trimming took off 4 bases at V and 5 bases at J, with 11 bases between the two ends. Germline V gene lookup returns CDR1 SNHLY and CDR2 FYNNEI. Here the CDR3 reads CASSVLGGTEAFF. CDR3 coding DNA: TGTGCCAGCAGTGTACTAGGGGGGACTGAAGCTTTCTTT.

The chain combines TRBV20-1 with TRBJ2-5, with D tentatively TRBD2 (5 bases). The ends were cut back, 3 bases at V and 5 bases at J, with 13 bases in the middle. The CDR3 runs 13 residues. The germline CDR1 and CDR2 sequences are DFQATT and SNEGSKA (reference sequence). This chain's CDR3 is CSASGYEGETQYF. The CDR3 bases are TGCAGTGCTAGTGGGTATGAGGGTGAGACCCAGTACTTC.

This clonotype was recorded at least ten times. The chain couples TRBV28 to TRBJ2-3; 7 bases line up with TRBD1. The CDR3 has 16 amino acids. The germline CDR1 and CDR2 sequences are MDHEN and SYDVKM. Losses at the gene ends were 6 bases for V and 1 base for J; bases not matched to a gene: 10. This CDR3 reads CASSPNYRGGTDTQYF. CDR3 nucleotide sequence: TGTGCCAGCAGCCCAAATTACAGGGGAGGCACAGATACGCAGTATTTT.

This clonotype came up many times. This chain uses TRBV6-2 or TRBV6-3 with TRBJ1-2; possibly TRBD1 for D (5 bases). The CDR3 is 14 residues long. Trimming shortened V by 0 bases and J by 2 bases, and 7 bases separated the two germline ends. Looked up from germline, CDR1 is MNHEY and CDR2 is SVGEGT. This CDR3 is CASSYSRTNYGYTF. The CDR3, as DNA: TGTGCCAGCAGTTACTCGAGGACAAACTATGGCTACACCTTC.

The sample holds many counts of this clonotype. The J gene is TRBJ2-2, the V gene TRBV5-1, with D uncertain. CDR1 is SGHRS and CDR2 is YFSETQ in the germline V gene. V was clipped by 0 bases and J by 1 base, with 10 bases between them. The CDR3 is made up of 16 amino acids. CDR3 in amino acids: CASSLVGSQNTGELFF. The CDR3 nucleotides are TGCGCCAGCAGCTTGGTAGGAAGCCAGAACACCGGGGAGCTGTTTTTT.

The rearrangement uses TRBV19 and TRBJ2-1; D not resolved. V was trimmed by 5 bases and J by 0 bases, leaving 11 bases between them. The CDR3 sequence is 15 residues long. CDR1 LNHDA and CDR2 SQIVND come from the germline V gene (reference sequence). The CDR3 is CASSPYLNSYNEQFF. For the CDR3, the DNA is TGTGCCAGTAGTCCGTACTTAAACTCCTACAATGAGCAGTTCTTC.

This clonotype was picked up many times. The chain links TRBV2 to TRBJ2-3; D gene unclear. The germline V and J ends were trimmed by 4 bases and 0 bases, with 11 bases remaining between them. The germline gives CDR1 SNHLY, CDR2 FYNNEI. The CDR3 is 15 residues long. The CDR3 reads CASSVKVRSTDTQYF. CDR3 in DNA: TGTGCCAGCAGTGTCAAAGTTCGTAGCACAGATACGCAGTATTTT.

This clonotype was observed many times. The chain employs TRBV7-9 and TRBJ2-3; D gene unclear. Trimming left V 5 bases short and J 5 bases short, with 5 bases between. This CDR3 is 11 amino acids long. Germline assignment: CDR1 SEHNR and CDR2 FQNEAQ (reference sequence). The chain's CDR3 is CASSTGDTQYF. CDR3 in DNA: TGTGCCAGCAGCACGGGAGATACGCAGTATTTT.

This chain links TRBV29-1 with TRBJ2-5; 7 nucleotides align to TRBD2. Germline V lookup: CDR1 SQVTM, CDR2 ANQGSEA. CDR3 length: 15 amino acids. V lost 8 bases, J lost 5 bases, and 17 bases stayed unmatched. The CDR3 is CSSLRGRVSGETQYF. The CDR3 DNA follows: TGCAGCTCCCTCCGGGGGAGGGTCTCTGGGGAGACCCAGTACTTC.

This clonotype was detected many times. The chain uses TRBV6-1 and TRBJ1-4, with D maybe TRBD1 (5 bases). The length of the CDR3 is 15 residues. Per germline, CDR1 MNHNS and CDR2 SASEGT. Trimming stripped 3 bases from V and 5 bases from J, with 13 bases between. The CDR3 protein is CASSDTGAFNEKLFF. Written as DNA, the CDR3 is TGTGCCAGCAGTGATACCGGGGCCTTCAATGAAAAACTGTTTTTT.

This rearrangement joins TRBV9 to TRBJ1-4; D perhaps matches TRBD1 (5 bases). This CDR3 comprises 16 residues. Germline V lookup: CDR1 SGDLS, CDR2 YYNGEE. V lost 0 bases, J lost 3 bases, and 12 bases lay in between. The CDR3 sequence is CASSVGAGWSNEKLFF. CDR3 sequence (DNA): TGTGCCAGCAGCGTAGGGGCAGGGTGGTCTAATGAAAAACTGTTTTTT.

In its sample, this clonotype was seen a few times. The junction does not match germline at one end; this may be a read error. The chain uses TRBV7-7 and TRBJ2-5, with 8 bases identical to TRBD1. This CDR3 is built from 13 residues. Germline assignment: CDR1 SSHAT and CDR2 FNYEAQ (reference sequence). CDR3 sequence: CASSSDRGQTQYF. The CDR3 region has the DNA TGTGCTAGCAGCTCAGACAGGGGTCAGACCCAGTACTTC.